The 3 T cell receptor beta chains reported below all come from one sample, sequenced in a study of blood T cell repertoires in COVID-19. The repertoire was sequenced with immunoSEQ multiplex PCR; TCRdb's copy has only in-frame clones and lacks some. The repertoire consists of about 210,000 clones, with about 83% occurring once and the leading ten covering around 8.7%. The sequencing sample was made of peripheral blood. The origin of the receptors is a woman between 50 and 59 years old with acute or convalescent COVID-19.

This clone was counted a single time. The CDR3 nucleotides read TGTGCCACCGCGACTAGCGGGAGGACCTACAATGAGCAGTTCTTC. As protein: CATATSGRTYNEQFF. V gene TRBV24-1 combines with J gene TRBJ2-1; TRBD2 agrees at 13 bases. The length of the CDR3 is 15 residues. Germline assignment: CDR1 KGHDR and CDR2 SFDVKD. V gave up 9 bases and J gave up 2 bases; unmatched junction bases: 3.

The V gene is TRBV7-2, the J gene TRBJ1-2; 9 bases are shared with TRBD1. The CDR3 has 16 amino acids. After removal of 5 bases from V and 5 bases from J, the junction contained 12 bases not matched to a gene. Per the germline V gene, CDR1 is SGHTA and CDR2 is FQGNSA. CDR3 residues: CASSPLAGTGLYGYTF. The DNA for the CDR3 is TGTGCCAGCAGCCCATTAGCCGGGACAGGGCTGTATGGCTACACCTTC.

The chain employs TRBV19 and TRBJ1-1; D remains unclear. CDR3 length equals 15 residues. Germline V gives CDR1 LNHDA, CDR2 SQIVND (reference sequence). Trimming pared 7 bases from V and 1 base from J, leaving 16 bases between. The CDR3 loop reads CASTPLTLTNTEAFF. CDR3 nucleotide sequence: TGTGCCAGTACCCCTCTTACCCTAACGAACACTGAAGCTTTCTTT.